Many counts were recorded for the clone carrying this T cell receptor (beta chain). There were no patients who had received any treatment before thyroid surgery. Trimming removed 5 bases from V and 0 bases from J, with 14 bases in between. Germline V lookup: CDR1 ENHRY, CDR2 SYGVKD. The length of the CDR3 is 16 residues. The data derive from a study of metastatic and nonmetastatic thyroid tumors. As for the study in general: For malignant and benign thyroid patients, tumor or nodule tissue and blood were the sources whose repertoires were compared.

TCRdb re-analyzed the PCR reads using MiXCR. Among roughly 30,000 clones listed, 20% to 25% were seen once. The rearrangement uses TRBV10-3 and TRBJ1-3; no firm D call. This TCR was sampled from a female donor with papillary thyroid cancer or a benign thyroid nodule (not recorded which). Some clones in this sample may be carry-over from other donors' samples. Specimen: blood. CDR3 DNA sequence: TGTGCCATCAGTAACCCACAAGGCCTCTCTGGAAACACCATATATTTT. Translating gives CAISNPQGLSGNTIYF.